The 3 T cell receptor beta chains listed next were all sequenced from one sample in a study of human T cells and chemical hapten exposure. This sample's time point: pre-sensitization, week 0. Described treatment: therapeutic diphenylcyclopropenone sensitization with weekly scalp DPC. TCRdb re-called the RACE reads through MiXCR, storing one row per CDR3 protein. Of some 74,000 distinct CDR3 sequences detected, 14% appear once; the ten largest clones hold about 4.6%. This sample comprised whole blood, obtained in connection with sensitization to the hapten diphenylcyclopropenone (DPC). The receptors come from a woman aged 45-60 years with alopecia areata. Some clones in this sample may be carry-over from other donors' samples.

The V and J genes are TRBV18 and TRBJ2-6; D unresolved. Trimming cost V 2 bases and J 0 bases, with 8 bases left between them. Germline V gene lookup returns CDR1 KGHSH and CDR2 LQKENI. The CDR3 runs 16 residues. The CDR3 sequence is CASSPVPFSGANVLTF. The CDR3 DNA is TGTGCCAGCTCACCAGTTCCGTTCTCTGGGGCCAACGTCCTGACTTTC.

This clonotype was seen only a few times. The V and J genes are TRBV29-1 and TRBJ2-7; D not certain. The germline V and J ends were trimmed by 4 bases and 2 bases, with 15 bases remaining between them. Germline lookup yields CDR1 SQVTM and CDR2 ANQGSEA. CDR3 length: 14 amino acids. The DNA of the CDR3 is TGCAGCGTTGTCCCGCAGGCCAGCCCCTACGAGCAGTACTTC. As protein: CSVVPQASPYEQYF.

The CDR3 DNA reads as TGTGCCAGCAGTGAACGATGGGGGGTGGACAATCAGCCCCAGCATTTT. Translation: CASSERWGVDNQPQHF. V is TRBV6-1 and J is TRBJ1-5, with D perhaps TRBD1 (5 bases). V was shortened by 2 bases and J by 3 bases, with 14 bases between the two germline ends. Per the germline V gene, CDR1 is MNHNS and CDR2 is SASEGT. The CDR3 totals 16 residues.